The 22 T cell receptor beta chains given below trace back to one sample, sequenced in a study of blood T cell repertoires in COVID-19. Libraries were prepared by immunoSEQ multiplex PCR; TCRdb keeps only in-frame clonotypes and omits some of them. The data hold approximately 94,000 clones, with around 81% observed a single time. The sample taken for sequencing was peripheral blood. These receptors originate from a man in his fifties with active or convalescent COVID-19.

The chain combines TRBV7-3 with TRBJ2-1, with 7 bases that match TRBD1. The CDR3 covers 15 residues. V dropped 3 bases and J dropped 0; count of bases not matched to a gene: 2. CDR1 and CDR2 from the germline V gene are SGHTA and FQGTGA. CDR3 coding DNA: TGTGCCAGCAGCTTTGGGACAGTCTCCTACAATGAGCAGTTCTTC. Translation gives CASSFGTVSYNEQFF.

The V gene is TRBV10-3, the J gene TRBJ2-5; 7 bases are shared with TRBD2. Germline-derived CDR1 and CDR2 are ENHRY and SYGVKD. The V gene end was trimmed by 2 bases and the J gene end by 2 bases; junction bases not matched to a gene: 14. The CDR3 extends over 18 amino acids. As DNA, the CDR3 is TGTGCCATCAGTGAGGGGATTGGCGGGAGAACTTCACAAGAGACCCAGTACTTC. Its translation is CAISEGIGGRTSQETQYF.

J is TRBJ2-3 and V is TRBV19, with 8 bases identical to TRBD2. The CDR3 sequence is 16 residues long. After removal of 5 bases from V and 3 bases from J, the junction contained 10 bases not matched to a gene. CDR1 LNHDA and CDR2 SQIVND come from the germline V gene (reference sequence). The CDR3 loop is CASSYTAGGRTDTQYF. CDR3 in DNA: TGTGCCAGTAGTTATACGGCGGGAGGTCGAACAGATACGCAGTATTTT.

This clone was seen once. The CDR3 nucleotides read TGTGCCTGGAGTATAAGGAGACAGGGGTTGGTCGAGCAGTACTTC. Encoded protein: CAWSIRRQGLVEQYF. V usage is TRBV30 and J usage is TRBJ2-7; 8 nucleotides line up with TRBD1. V lost 2 bases to trimming and J lost 6 bases; unmatched junction nucleotides: 12. There are 15 residues in the CDR3. In germline, CDR1 is GTSNPN, CDR2 SVGIG (reference sequence).

V gene TRBV27 combines with J gene TRBJ2-2, with D maybe TRBD1 (5 bases). Germline values: CDR1 MNHEY, CDR2 SMNVEV (reference sequence). The V end lost 8 bases, the J end lost 3 bases, and 10 bases lay between the germline ends. The CDR3 length is 13 residues. The CDR3 DNA is TGTGCCAGCCGAGGCAGGGACACCGGGGAGCTGTTTTTT. It yields the protein CASRGRDTGELFF.

This chain joins TRBV11-2 and TRBJ2-3; 10 bases are a match to TRBD1. V lost 0 bases, J lost 3 bases, and 3 bases stayed unmatched. The germline gives CDR1 SGHAT, CDR2 FQNNGV. CDR3 length: 16 residues. Here the CDR3 DNA reads TGTGCCAGCAGCTTAGACCCGGACAGGGGGACAGATACGCAGTATTTT. Residues: CASSLDPDRGTDTQYF.

The table lists this clone with a count of one. In DNA form, the CDR3 reads TGTGCCTGGAGCGCCGGAGCAGTTGGAAACACCATATATTTT. It encodes CAWSAGAVGNTIYF. This rearrangement joins TRBV30 to TRBJ1-3, with D hard to call. This CDR3 has 14 amino acids. Deletions cut 3 bases from V and 3 bases from J, with 12 bases between. CDR1 is GTSNPN, CDR2 SVGIG, per germline (reference sequence).

The chain recombines TRBV11-2 with TRBJ2-1; 12 positions agree with TRBD1. Per germline, CDR1 SGHAT and CDR2 FQNNGV. This CDR3 is built from 18 residues. Unmatched junction bases numbered 15, after V lost 5 bases and J lost 7 bases. The CDR3 DNA sequence: TGTGCCAGCAGCGCCCCGCGGTCGGGACAGGGGGCGACAAATGAGCAGTTCTTC. Protein product: CASSAPRSGQGATNEQFF. The whole variable domain, filled in from reference TRBV11-2 and TRBJ2-1, reads EAGVAQSPRYKIIEKRQSVAFWCNPISGHATLYWYQQILGQGPKLLIQFQNNGVVDDSQLPKDRFSAERLKGVDSTLKIQPAKLEDSAVYLCASSAPRSGQGATNEQFFGPGTRLTVL.

The chain is built from TRBV6-5 and TRBJ2-7; D is possibly TRBD2 (5 bases). CDR1 MNHEY and CDR2 SVGAGI come from the germline V gene. The CDR3 loop spans 12 amino acids. V lost 7 bases to trimming and J lost 6 bases, with 13 bases between them. In DNA, the CDR3 is TGTGCCAGCAAAGGAGGTAGCAGCGAGCAGTACTTC. Protein product: CASKGGSSEQYF.

The chain recombines TRBV2 with TRBJ1-1; the match to TRBD1 covers 9 bases. CDR3 length: 14 residues. Germline CDR1 and CDR2: SNHLY and FYNNEI. J lost 4 bases, V lost 8 bases, and 8 bases had no gene match. CDR3 nucleotides: TGTGCCAGCGGGGCGGGACAGGGTGGCACTGAAGCTTTCTTT. Protein product: CASGAGQGGTEAFF.

The chain recombines TRBV6-5 with TRBJ2-1; weak D call: TRBD1 (5 bases). Germline lookup yields CDR1 MNHEY and CDR2 SVGAGI. V was trimmed by 5 bases and J by 6 bases, leaving 8 bases between them. CDR3 size: 12 residues. The CDR3, as DNA: TGTGCCAGCAGTCGCCAGGGCAATGAGCAGTTCTTC. This codes for CASSRQGNEQFF.

J is TRBJ2-7 and V is TRBV5-8, with D unresolved. Trimming left V 0 bases short and J 2 bases short, with 9 bases between. Germline V gene lookup returns CDR1 SGHTS and CDR2 YDEGEE. The CDR3 is made up of 14 amino acids. Written as DNA, the CDR3 is TGTGCCAGCAGCTTGGTGGCCAGGACCTACGAGCAGTACTTC. Translated: CASSLVARTYEQYF.

The V and J genes are TRBV15 and TRBJ2-1; 7 bases match TRBD2. The CDR3 consists of 17 residues. Germline CDR1 is LNHNV and CDR2 is YYDKDF (reference sequence). J was trimmed by 2 bases and V by 2 bases; bases with no gene match: 9. The CDR3 DNA is TGTGCCACCAGCAGAATCCCCGGACTAGTCCCCTACAATGAGCAGTTCTTC. As protein: CATSRIPGLVPYNEQFF.

The table lists this clone with a few counts. V usage is TRBV5-1 and J usage is TRBJ2-7, with TRBD2 identical over 11 bases. CDR1 is SGHRS, CDR2 YFSETQ, per germline. The CDR3 loop spans 15 amino acids. V gave up 1 base and J gave up 5 bases; unmatched junction bases: 5. The chain's CDR3 is CASSLTSGSLNEQYF. The CDR3 DNA reads TGCGCCAGCAGCTTGACTAGCGGGAGCCTGAACGAGCAGTACTTC.

In DNA, the CDR3 is TGTGCCAGCAGCTCCCCACCCCACGGGACTAGCCCCTACAATGAGCAGTTCTTC. Amino acids: CASSSPPHGTSPYNEQFF. The chain employs TRBV7-3 and TRBJ2-1; 9 bases agree with TRBD2. V was pared by 4 bases and J by 2 bases, with 12 bases of the junction left unmatched. Germline V gives CDR1 SGHTA, CDR2 FQGTGA. The CDR3 loop spans 18 amino acids. The full variable domain, with the rest looked up from reference TRBV7-3 and TRBJ2-1, is GAGVSQTPSNKVTEKGKYVELRCDPISGHTALYWYRQSLGQGPEFLIYFQGTGAADDSGLPNDRFFAVRPEGSVSTLKIQRTERGDSAVYLCASSSPPHGTSPYNEQFFGPGTRLTVL.

The genes are TRBV10-2 and TRBJ1-4; D call uncertain. Looked up from germline, CDR1 is WSHSY and CDR2 is SAAADI. The CDR3 covers 13 residues. Deletions cut 3 bases from V and 3 bases from J, with 5 bases between. CDR3 region: CASSEQANEKLFF. In DNA, the CDR3 is TGCGCCAGCAGTGAACAAGCTAATGAAAAACTGTTTTTT.

This sequence joins TRBV28 and TRBJ1-1; tentative D call: TRBD1 (6 bases). This CDR3 has 14 amino acids. Trimming took 9 bases from V and 4 from J, leaving 18 bases between them. Germline CDR1 is MDHEN and CDR2 is SYDVKM. The CDR3 region is CASLKQGKGTEAFF. The CDR3 DNA reads as TGTGCCAGTCTTAAACAGGGAAAGGGCACTGAAGCTTTCTTT. The entire variable domain, with the rest obtained from reference TRBV28 and TRBJ1-1, is as follows: DVKVTQSSRYLVKRTGEKVFLECVQDMDHENMFWYRQDPGLGLRLIYFSYDVKMKEKGDIPEGYSVSREKKERFSLILESASTNQTSMYLCASLKQGKGTEAFFGQGTRLTVV.

V usage is TRBV11-3 and J usage is TRBJ1-2; tentatively, D is TRBD1 (5 bases). V was shortened by 4 bases and J by 8 bases, with 17 bases between the two germline ends. The CDR3 is made up of 14 amino acids. CDR1 is SGHNT, CDR2 YENEEA, per germline. CDR3 region: CASSSLTAPWGYTF. CDR3 nucleotides: TGTGCCAGCAGCTCCTTGACAGCCCCCTGGGGCTACACCTTC. Using reference TRBV11-3 and TRBJ1-2 for the parts outside the CDR3, the full variable domain is EAGVVQSPRYKIIEKKQPVAFWCNPISGHNTLYWYLQNLGQGPELLIRYENEEAVDDSQLPKDRFSAERLKGVDSTLKIQPAELGDSAVYLCASSSLTAPWGYTFGSGTRLTVV.

The gene calls are TRBV11-2 and TRBJ2-7; 8 nucleotides match TRBD1. The CDR3 covers 14 residues. The V gene's germline CDR1 is SGHAT and CDR2 FQNNGV. V was pared by 3 bases and J by 6 bases, with 7 bases of the junction left unmatched. CDR3 in amino acids: CASSFQGATGEQYF. CDR3 DNA sequence: TGTGCCAGCAGCTTTCAGGGGGCTACGGGCGAGCAGTACTTC.

This chain connects TRBV18 to TRBJ1-5, with TRBD1 matching over 9 bases. V trimming: 3 bases; J trimming: 3 bases; junction bases outside the gene matches: 3. There are 15 residues in the CDR3. The germline CDR1 and CDR2 sequences are KGHSH and LQKENI. Here the CDR3 DNA reads TGTGCCAGCTCACCCGGGACAGGGCACAATCAGCCCCAGCATTTT. Translating it yields CASSPGTGHNQPQHF. Full variable domain (outside the CDR3, taken from reference TRBV18 and TRBJ1-5): NAGVMQNPRHLVRRRGQEARLRCSPMKGHSHVYWYRQLPEEGLKFMVYLQKENIIDESGMPKERFSAEFPKEGPSILRIQQVVRGDSAAYFCASSPGTGHNQPQHFGDGTRLSIL.

The V call is TRBV28, the J call TRBJ1-6, with TRBD1 matching over 8 bases. The germline gives CDR1 MDHEN, CDR2 SYDVKM. CDR3 size: 15 residues. After removal of 8 bases from V and 8 bases from J, the junction contained 11 bases not matched to a gene. CDR3 amino acids: CASSTSGTGYSPLHF. The CDR3 nucleotides read TGTGCCAGCTCAACATCTGGGACAGGTTATTCACCCCTCCACTTT.

This clone appeared a few times. The genes are TRBV2 and TRBJ1-5, with D possibly TRBD1 on 5 matching bases. CDR1 is SNHLY and CDR2 is FYNNEI in the germline V gene. The CDR3 is 13 amino acids. Trimming took off 9 bases at V and 4 bases at J, with 13 bases between the two ends. CDR3 amino acids: CASGVGGNQPQHF. DNA of the CDR3: TGTGCCAGTGGTGTGGGGGGGAATCAGCCCCAGCATTTT.